Presented here are 16 T cell receptor beta chains from one specimen sequenced in a study of read filtering for tumor transcriptome and immune sequencing (dated by TCRdb to the early 2020s). Data came from an Illumina HiSeq 4000. TCR libraries were built from roughly 400 ng RNA with the Immunoverse kit, using molecular barcoded adaptors covering alpha/delta and beta/gamma chains. TCRdb reran the public reads through fastp at Q25 and MiXCR, keeping productive beta chains. Entries are consolidated by CDR3 protein sequence, retaining the most common genes and DNA. In all, the sample holds over 55,000 distinct CDR3 sequences, and approximately 13% of those were seen once. The top ten hold roughly 45% of the sample. The sample taken for sequencing was a population of CD138-negative cells sorted from bone marrow. What this sample's cell subset or site label stands for: bone marrow mononuclear cells depleted of CD138+ plasma/myeloma cells by negative magnetic selection. The receptor set was obtained from a donor aged 40 or older with multiple myeloma.

This clonotype was observed at least ten times. This rearrangement joins TRBV14 to TRBJ2-1, with 8 bases aligning to TRBD2. CDR3 size: 18 residues. Trimming cost V 1 base and J 5 bases; bases outside gene matches: 13. In germline, CDR1 is SGHDN, CDR2 FVKESK. The CDR3 loop reads CASSQATVAGPYNNEQFF. DNA of the CDR3: TGTGCCAGCAGCCAAGCTACGGTAGCGGGGCCCTATAACAATGAGCAGTTCTTC. The full variable domain, with the rest looked up from reference TRBV14 and TRBJ2-1, is EAGVTQFPSHSVIEKGQTVTLRCDPISGHDNLYWYRRVMGKEIKFLLHFVKESKQDESGMPNNRFLAERTGGTYSTLKVQPAELEDSGVYFCASSQATVAGPYNNEQFFGPGTRLTVL.

This clonotype has ten or more counts. The chain uses TRBV7-3 and TRBJ2-1; D is uncertain. The CDR3 runs to 14 residues. Trimming took off 2 bases at V and 3 bases at J, with 8 bases between the two ends. CDR1 and CDR2 (germline): SGHTA, FQGTGA. CDR3 DNA: TGTGCCAGCAGCTTAGGGAATGGCTACAATGAGCAGTTCTTC. The encoded protein is CASSLGNGYNEQFF.

This clonotype was observed many times. The V and J genes are TRBV27 and TRBJ1-5; maybe TRBD1 (5 bases). The CDR3 contains 12 residues. The germline V gene encodes CDR1 MNHEY and CDR2 SMNVEV (reference sequence). V was pared by 5 bases and J by 7 bases, with 9 bases between. In DNA form, the CDR3 reads TGTGCCAGCAGTCGGGGGGGACAGCCCCAGCATTTT. As protein: CASSRGGQPQHF.

The CDR3 loop reads CSVGRTGSTGELFF. CDR3 sequence (DNA): TGCAGCGTTGGTCGGACAGGGAGCACCGGGGAGCTGTTTTTT. The chain joins TRBV29-1 to TRBJ2-2; 8 bases line up with TRBD1. This CDR3 contains 14 residues. The V gene's germline CDR1 is SQVTM and CDR2 ANQGSEA. After removal of 4 bases from V and 4 bases from J, the junction contained 5 bases not matched to a gene.

This clonotype was recorded many times. The chain is built from TRBV20-1 and TRBJ2-3, with 9 bases aligning to TRBD2. The length of the CDR3 is 14 residues. The germline gives CDR1 DFQATT, CDR2 SNEGSKA (reference sequence). This chain's CDR3 is CSPATSGNTDTQYF. CDR3 DNA: TGCAGCCCAGCGACTAGCGGAAACACAGATACGCAGTATTTT.

This clonotype occurred a few times. A much larger clone is a single base away; this may be a read error. The chain joins TRBV20-1 to TRBJ2-5; no definite D call. Trimming took 2 bases from V and 3 from J, leaving 10 bases between them. The CDR3 length is 13 residues. Germline CDR1 reads DFQATT; CDR2 reads SNEGSKA (reference sequence). The CDR3 DNA is TGCAGTGCTAGATCCAGAAACAAAGAGACCCAGTACTTC. It translates to CSARSRNKETQYF.

The chain has TRBV29-1 and TRBJ2-7; tentatively, D is TRBD1 (6 bases). The germline CDR1 and CDR2 sequences are SQVTM and ANQGSEA. The CDR3 consists of 15 residues. V shed 1 base and J shed 6 bases, with 19 bases lying between them. CDR3 DNA sequence: TGCAGCGTTGAAGTAGTGGAACAGGGAAGGCGCGAGCAGTACTTC. It is translated as CSVEVVEQGRREQYF.

About this clonotype itself: A much larger clonotype is one base distant, so this may be a read error. The chain employs TRBV19 and TRBJ2-3, with a possible D match to TRBD1 (6 bases). Trimming removed 6 bases from V and 0 bases from J, with 13 bases in between. The CDR3 runs to 15 residues. Germline V gene sequence: CDR1 LNHDA, CDR2 SQIVND (reference sequence). In DNA form, the CDR3 reads TGTGCCAGTAGACGTCCAGACAGGAGCACAGATACGCAGTATTTT. This sequence encodes CASRRPDRSTDTQYF.

Regarding this clonotype: A much larger clone lies a single base off, so this may be a read error. As the CDR3 is not closed by the conserved phenylalanine or tryptophan, this likely results from a read error. The chain couples TRBV12-3 or TRBV12-4 to TRBJ2-2, with TRBD2 identical over 7 bases. The ends lost 5 bases at V and 6 bases at J; junction bases unmatched: 12. This CDR3 is built from 16 residues. Here the CDR3 DNA reads TGTGCCAGCAGTCCACATACCGGGAGGAAGTCCGGGGAGCTGTTTTCT. This translates into CASSPHTGRKSGELFS.

This clonotype occurred many times. V gene TRBV29-1 combines with J gene TRBJ2-7; a weak D match, TRBD2 (5 bases). The germline V gene encodes CDR1 SQVTM and CDR2 ANQGSEA. The CDR3 runs to 12 residues. Trimming cost V 6 bases and J 7 bases, with 16 bases left between them. CDR3: CSVGLDPGEQYF. The CDR3 bases are TGCAGCGTGGGATTGGACCCGGGGGAGCAGTACTTC.

As for this clonotype: A read error may be the cause here, since a much bigger clone is one base away. The J gene is TRBJ2-1, the V gene TRBV25-1, with TRBD2 identical over 7 bases. V gave up 4 bases and J gave up 8 bases; unmatched junction bases: 8. There are 14 residues in the CDR3. The germline V gene encodes CDR1 MGHDK and CDR2 SYGVNS. CDR3: CASSGLAVHDEQFF. The DNA for the CDR3 is TGTGCCAGCAGTGGGCTAGCGGTACACGATGAGCAGTTCTTC. The whole variable domain, remainder taken from reference TRBV25-1 and TRBJ2-1, is EADIYQTPRYLVIGTGKKITLECSQTMGHDKMYWYQQDPGMELHLIHYSYGVNSTEKGDLSSESTVSRIRTEHFPLTLESARPSHTSQYLCASSGLAVHDEQFFGPGTRLTVL.

This clonotype has ten or more counts. The CDR3 here is CASSPRQGRVPGELFF. In DNA form, the CDR3 reads TGTGCCAGCAGCCCCCGACAGGGGAGGGTCCCCGGGGAGCTGTTTTTT. The chain has TRBV7-8 and TRBJ2-2; perhaps TRBD1 as D (8 bases). V was pared by 5 bases and J by 6 bases, with 19 bases between. Looked up from germline, CDR1 is SGHVS and CDR2 is FQNEAQ. This CDR3 is built from 16 residues.

The table lists this clonotype with many counts. The chain joins TRBV29-1 to TRBJ1-4; possible D gene TRBD1, 6 bases. The length of the CDR3 is 15 residues. From germline, CDR1 is SQVTM and CDR2 ANQGSEA. With 4 bases removed from V and 5 bases from J, the gap between germline ends came to 17 bases. The CDR3 sequence is CSVARVGQGNEKLFF. CDR3 nucleotide sequence: TGCAGCGTTGCCCGAGTGGGGCAGGGGAATGAAAAACTGTTTTTT.

This clonotype was counted ten times or more. This rearrangement joins TRBV2 to TRBJ2-6; tentatively, D is TRBD1 (6 bases). Germline V gives CDR1 SNHLY, CDR2 FYNNEI. The V and J ends lost 4 bases and 0 bases respectively, with 16 bases between them. CDR3 length: 18 amino acids. The CDR3 DNA reads as TGTGCCAGCAGTGGATTCCGTGGACAGAGCTCTGGGGCCAACGTCCTGACTTTC. It yields the protein CASSGFRGQSSGANVLTF. Full variable domain (remainder filled in from reference TRBV2 and TRBJ2-6): EPEVTQTPSHQVTQMGQEVILRCVPISNHLYFYWYRQILGQKVEFLVSFYNNEISEKSEIFDDQFSVERPDGSNFTLKIRSTKLEDSAMYFCASSGFRGQSSGANVLTFGAGSRLTVL.

This clonotype was seen repeatedly, ten times or more. V usage is TRBV7-6 and J usage is TRBJ1-3; the D gene is possibly TRBD1 (5 bases). With 3 bases removed from V and 0 bases from J, the gap between germline ends came to 12 bases. The CDR3 has 16 amino acids. CDR1 is SGHVS, CDR2 FNYEAQ, per germline. The CDR3 DNA is TGTGCCAGCAGCTTCGGGCAGGGTTTCTCTGGAAACACCATATATTTT. Residues: CASSFGQGFSGNTIYF.

This clonotype was seen repeatedly, ten times or more. This chain joins TRBV20-1 and TRBJ2-1; D is undetermined. Germline V gene sequence: CDR1 DFQATT, CDR2 SNEGSKA (reference sequence). CDR3 size: 11 residues. Trimming pared 1 base from V and 10 bases from J, leaving 8 bases between. In DNA form, the CDR3 reads TGCAGTGCTAGAGGACCCTCCGAGCAGTTCTTC. Protein product: CSARGPSEQFF.